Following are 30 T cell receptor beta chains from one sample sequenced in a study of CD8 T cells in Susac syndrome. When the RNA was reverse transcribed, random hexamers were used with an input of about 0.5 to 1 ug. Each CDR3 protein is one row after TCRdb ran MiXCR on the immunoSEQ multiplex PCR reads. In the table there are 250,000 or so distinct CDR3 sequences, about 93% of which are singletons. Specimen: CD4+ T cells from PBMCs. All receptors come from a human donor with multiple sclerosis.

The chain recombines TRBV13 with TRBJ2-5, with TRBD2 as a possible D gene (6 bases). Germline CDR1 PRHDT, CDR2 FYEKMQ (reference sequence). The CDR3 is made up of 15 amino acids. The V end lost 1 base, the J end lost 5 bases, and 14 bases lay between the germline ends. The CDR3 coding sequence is TGTGCCAGCAGCTTAGTTTCCGGGAGCGGTGAGACCCAGTACTTC. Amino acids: CASSLVSGSGETQYF.

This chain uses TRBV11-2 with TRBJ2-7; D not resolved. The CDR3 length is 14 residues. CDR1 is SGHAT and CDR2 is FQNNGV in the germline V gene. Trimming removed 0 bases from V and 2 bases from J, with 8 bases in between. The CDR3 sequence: CASSLEPTTYEQYF. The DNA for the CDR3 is TGTGCCAGCAGCTTAGAGCCAACTACCTACGAGCAGTACTTC.

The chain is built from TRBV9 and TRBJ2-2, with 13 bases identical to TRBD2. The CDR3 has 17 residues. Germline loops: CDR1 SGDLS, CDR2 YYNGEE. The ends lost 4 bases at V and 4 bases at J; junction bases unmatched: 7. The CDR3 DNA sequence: TGTGCCAGCAGCCGACCACTAGCGGGAGGGGGCACCGGGGAGCTGTTTTTT. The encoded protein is CASSRPLAGGGTGELFF. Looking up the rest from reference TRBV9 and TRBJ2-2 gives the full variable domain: DSGVTQTPKHLITATGQRVTLRCSPRSGDLSVYWYQQSLDQGLQFLIQYYNGEERAKGNILERFSAQQFPDLHSELNLSSLELGDSALYFCASSRPLAGGGTGELFFGEGSRLTVL.

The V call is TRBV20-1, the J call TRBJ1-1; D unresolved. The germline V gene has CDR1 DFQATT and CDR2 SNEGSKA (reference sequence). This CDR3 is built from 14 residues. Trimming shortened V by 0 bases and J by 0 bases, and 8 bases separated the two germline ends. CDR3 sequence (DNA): TGCAGTGCTAGAGATTTCAGCATGAACACTGAAGCTTTCTTT. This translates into CSARDFSMNTEAFF.

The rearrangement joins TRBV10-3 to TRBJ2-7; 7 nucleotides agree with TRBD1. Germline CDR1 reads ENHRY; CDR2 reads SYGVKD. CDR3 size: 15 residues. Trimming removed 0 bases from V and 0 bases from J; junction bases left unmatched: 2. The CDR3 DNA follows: TGTGCCATCAGTGAGTCGGGACAGCTCTCCTACGAGCAGTACTTC. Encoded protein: CAISESGQLSYEQYF.

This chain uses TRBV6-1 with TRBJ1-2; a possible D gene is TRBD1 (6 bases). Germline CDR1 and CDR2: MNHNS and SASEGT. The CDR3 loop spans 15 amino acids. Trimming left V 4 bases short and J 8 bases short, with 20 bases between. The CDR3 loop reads CASSGVRDTRSGYTF. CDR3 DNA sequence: TGTGCCAGCAGTGGGGTCCGGGACACCCGATCGGGCTACACCTTC.

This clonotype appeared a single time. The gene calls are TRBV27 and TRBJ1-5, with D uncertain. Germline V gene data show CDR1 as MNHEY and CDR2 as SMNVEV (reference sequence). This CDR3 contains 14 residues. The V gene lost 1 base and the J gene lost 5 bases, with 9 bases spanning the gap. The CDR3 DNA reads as TGTGCCAGCAGTTTATTCGGGAGACATCAGCCCCAGCATTTT. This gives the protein CASSLFGRHQPQHF.

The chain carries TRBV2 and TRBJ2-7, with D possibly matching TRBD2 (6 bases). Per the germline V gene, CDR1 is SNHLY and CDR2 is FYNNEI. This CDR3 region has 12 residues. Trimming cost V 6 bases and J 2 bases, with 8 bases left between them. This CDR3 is CASRPGAYEQYV. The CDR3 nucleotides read TGTGCCAGCAGGCCGGGGGCCTACGAGCAGTACGTC.

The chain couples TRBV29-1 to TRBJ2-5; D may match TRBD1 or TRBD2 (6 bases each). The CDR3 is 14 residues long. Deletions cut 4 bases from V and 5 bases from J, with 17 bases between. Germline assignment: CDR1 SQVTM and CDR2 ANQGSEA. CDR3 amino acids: CSVVPPGAGETQYF. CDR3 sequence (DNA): TGCAGCGTTGTTCCCCCAGGGGCGGGGGAGACCCAGTACTTC.

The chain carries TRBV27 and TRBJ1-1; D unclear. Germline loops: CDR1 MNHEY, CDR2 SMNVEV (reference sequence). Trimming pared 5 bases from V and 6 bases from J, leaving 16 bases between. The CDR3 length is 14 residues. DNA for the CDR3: TGTGCCAGCAGTCTTCCAGGACGATTGTCTGAAGCTTTCTTT. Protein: CASSLPGRLSEAFF.

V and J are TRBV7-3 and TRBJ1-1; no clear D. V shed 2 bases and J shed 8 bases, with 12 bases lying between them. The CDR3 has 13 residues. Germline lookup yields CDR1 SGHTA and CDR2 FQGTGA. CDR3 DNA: TGTGCCAGCAGCTTAGGTATTGGAGGGGAAGCTTTCTTT. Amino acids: CASSLGIGGEAFF. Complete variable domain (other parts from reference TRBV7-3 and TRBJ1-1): GAGVSQTPSNKVTEKGKYVELRCDPISGHTALYWYRQSLGQGPEFLIYFQGTGAADDSGLPNDRFFAVRPEGSVSTLKIQRTERGDSAVYLCASSLGIGGEAFFGQGTRLTVV.

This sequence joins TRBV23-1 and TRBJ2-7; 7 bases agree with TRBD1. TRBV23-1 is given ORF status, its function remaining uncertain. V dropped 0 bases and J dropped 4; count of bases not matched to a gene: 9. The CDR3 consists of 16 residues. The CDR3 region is CASSQSSGGLLYEQYV. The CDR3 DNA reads TGCGCCAGCAGTCAATCGTCAGGGGGTCTCTTATACGAGCAGTACGTC.

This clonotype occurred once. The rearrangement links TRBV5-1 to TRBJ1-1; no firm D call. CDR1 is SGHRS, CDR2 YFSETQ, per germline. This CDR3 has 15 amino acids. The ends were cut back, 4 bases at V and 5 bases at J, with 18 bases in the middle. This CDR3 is CASSPQTSEETEAFF. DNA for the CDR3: TGCGCCAGCAGCCCGCAGACCAGCGAGGAAACTGAAGCTTTCTTT.

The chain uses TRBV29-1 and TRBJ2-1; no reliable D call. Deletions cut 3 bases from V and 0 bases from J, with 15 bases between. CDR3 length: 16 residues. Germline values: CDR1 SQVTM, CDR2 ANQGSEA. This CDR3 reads CSVDGIAESSYNEQFF. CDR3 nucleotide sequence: TGCAGCGTTGACGGAATAGCCGAAAGCTCCTACAATGAGCAGTTCTTC.

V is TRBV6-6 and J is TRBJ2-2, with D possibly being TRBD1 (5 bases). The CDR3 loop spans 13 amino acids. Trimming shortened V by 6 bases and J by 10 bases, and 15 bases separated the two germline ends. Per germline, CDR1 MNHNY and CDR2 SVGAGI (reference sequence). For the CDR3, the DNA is TGTGCCAGCAGAGGACAAGGGGCGGAGGAGCTGTTTTTT. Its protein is CASRGQGAEELFF.

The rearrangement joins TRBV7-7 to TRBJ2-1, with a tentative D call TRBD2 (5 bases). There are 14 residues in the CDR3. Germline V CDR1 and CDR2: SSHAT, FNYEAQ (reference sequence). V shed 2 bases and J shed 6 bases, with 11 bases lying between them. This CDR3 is CASSLSLARNEQFF. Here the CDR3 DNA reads TGTGCCAGCAGCTTATCGCTAGCACGCAATGAGCAGTTCTTC.

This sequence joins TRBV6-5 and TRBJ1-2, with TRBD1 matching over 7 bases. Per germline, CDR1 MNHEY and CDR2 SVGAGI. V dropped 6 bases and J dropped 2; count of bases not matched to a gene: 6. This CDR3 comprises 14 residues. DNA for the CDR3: TGTGCCAGCAGCCAGGGACAGATGAACTATGGCTACACCTTC. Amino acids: CASSQGQMNYGYTF.

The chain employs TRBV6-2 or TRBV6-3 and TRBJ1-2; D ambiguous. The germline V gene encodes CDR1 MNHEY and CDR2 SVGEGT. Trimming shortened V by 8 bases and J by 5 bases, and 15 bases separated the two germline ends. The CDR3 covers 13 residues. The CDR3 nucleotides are TGTGCCAGCCACTTGGGAGAAAATTATGGCTACACCTTC. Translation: CASHLGENYGYTF.

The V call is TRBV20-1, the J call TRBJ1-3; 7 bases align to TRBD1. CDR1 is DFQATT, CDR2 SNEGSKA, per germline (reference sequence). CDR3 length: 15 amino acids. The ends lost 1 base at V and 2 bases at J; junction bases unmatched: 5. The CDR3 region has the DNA TGCAGTGCTAGAGCGATGACAGGGCCTGGAAACACCATATATTTT. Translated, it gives CSARAMTGPGNTIYF.

CDR3 residues: CAWGLFGGNTDTQYF. In DNA form, the CDR3 reads TGTGCCTGGGGCCTTTTTGGGGGCAACACAGATACGCAGTATTTT. V gene TRBV30 combines with J gene TRBJ2-3; D perhaps matches TRBD1 (6 bases). Germline assignment: CDR1 GTSNPN and CDR2 SVGIG (reference sequence). Trimming cost V 5 bases and J 2 bases, with 17 bases left between them. The CDR3 extends over 15 amino acids.

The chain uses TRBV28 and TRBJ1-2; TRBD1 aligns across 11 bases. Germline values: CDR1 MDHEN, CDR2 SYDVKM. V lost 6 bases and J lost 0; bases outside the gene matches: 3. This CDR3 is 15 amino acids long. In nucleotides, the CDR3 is TGTGCCAGCAGAACGGACAGGGGGCCTAACTATGGCTACACCTTC. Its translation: CASRTDRGPNYGYTF.

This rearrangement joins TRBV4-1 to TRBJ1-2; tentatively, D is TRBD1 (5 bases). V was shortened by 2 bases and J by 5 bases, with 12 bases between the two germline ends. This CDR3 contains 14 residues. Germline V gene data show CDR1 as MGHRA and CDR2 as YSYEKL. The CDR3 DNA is TGCGCCAGCAGCCAAAGAAGTCAGGGATATGGCTACACCTTC. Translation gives CASSQRSQGYGYTF.

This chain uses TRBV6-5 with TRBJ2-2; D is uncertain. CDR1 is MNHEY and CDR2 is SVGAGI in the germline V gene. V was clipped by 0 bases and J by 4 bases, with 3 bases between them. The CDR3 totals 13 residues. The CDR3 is CASSYSVTGELFF. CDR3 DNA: TGTGCCAGCAGTTACTCGGTCACCGGGGAGCTGTTTTTT.

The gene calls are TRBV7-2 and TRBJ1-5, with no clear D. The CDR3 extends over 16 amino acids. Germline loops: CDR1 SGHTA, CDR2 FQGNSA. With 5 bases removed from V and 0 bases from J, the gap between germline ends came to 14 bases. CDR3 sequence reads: CASSPYAGLSNQPQHF. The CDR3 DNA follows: TGTGCCAGCAGCCCGTACGCCGGGCTTAGCAATCAGCCCCAGCATTTT.

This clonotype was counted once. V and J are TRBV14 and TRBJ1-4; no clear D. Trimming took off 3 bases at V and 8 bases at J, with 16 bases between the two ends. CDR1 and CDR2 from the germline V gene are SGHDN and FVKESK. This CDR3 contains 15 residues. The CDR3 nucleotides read TGTGCCAGCAGCCACCGGGCCAAGCGCGGCGAAAAACTGTTTTTT. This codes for CASSHRAKRGEKLFF.

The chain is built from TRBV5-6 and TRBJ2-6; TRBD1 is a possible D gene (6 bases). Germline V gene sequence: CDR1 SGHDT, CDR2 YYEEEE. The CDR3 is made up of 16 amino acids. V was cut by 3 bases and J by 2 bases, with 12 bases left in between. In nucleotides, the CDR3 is TGTGCCAGCAGCTCACCCAAGGGGGCTGGGGCCAACGTCCTGACTTTC. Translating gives CASSSPKGAGANVLTF.

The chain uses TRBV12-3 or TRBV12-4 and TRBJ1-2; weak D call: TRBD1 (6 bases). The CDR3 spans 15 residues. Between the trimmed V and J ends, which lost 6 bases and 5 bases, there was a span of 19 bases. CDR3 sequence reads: CASSPSGQGIYGYTF. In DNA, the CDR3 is TGTGCCAGCAGCCCCTCGGGGCAGGGGATATATGGCTACACCTTC.

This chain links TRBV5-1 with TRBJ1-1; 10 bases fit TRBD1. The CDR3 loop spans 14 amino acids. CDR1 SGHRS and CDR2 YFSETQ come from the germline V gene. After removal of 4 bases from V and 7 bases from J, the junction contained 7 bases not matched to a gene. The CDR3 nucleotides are TGCGCCAGCAGCACTGGACAGGGGGTAGATGAAGCTTTCTTT. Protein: CASSTGQGVDEAFF.

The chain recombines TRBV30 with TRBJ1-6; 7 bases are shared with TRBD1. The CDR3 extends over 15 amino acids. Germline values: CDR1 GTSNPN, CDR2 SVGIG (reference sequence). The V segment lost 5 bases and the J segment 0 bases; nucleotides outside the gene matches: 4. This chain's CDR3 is CAWDRDSSYNSPLHF. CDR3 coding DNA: TGTGCCTGGGACAGGGATAGCTCCTATAATTCACCCCTCCACTTT.

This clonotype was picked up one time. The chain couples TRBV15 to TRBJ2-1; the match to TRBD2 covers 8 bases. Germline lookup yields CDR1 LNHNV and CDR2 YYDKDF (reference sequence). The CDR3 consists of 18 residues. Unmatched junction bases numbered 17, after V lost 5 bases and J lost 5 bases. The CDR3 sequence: CATSRGWGGTSGNNEQFF. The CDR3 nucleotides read TGTGCCACCAGCCGAGGGTGGGGGGGAACTAGCGGTAACAATGAGCAGTTCTTC.